Listed below are T cell receptor beta chains from one sample, sequenced in a study of post-analysis software for immune sequencing data. TCRdb used MiXCR to reprocess the PCR reads, holding one entry per CDR3 protein. The sample lists roughly 600,000 distinct CDR3 sequences, 44% occurring once. Material for sequencing was blood. Receptors were obtained from a girl between 10 and 17 years old with multiple sclerosis. CDR3s include the opening cysteine and the closing phenylalanine or tryptophan. A D gene is named only where the DNA matches it firmly. Only part of the rows carry a size: once, few, many, or a class if the clone is expanded.

>TRBD2|NA|TRBJ2-3|TRBV12-3/TRBV12-4
CASSPGLAGKGTDTQYF
TGTGCCAGCAGCCCGGGACTAGCGGGGAAAGGCACAGATACGCAGTATTTT
>NA|few|TRBJ1-2|TRBV5-5
CASSLGLPYYGYTF
TGTGCCAGCAGCTTGGGATTACCCTACTATGGCTACACCTTC
>NA|NA|TRBJ1-2|TRBV7-9
CASSLAKSGYTF
TGTGCCAGCAGCTTAGCTAAGAGTGGCTACACCTTC
>TRBD1|NA|TRBJ2-7|TRBV9
CASSVAGGISYEQYF
TGTGCCAGCAGCGTAGCAGGGGGTATCTCCTACGAGCAGTACTTC
>NA|many|TRBJ1-2|TRBV4-2
CASSQGGAGFYGYTF
TGTGCCAGCAGCCAAGGGGGAGCAGGATTCTATGGCTACACCTTC
>NA|few|TRBJ2-7|TRBV5-1
CASSFSDSTYEQYF
TGCGCCAGCAGCTTTAGCGACTCAACCTACGAGCAGTACTTC
>NA|NA|TRBJ2-7|TRBV2
CASSVSRDSYEQYF
TGTGCCAGCAGTGTAAGTCGGGACTCCTACGAGCAGTACTTC
>TRBD2|few|TRBJ2-1|TRBV5-1
CASSLTRGLADSRKQFF
TGCGCCAGCAGCTTGACGAGGGGACTAGCGGATTCACGGAAGCAGTTCTTC
>NA|NA|TRBJ2-7|TRBV7-9
CASSPKASAHEQYF
TGTGCCAGCAGCCCCAAAGCTAGTGCGCACGAGCAGTACTTC
>TRBD1|few|TRBJ1-2|TRBV6-5
CASTFQGAGNYGYTF
TGTGCCAGCACCTTCCAGGGGGCAGGGAACTATGGCTACACCTTC
>NA|NA|TRBJ2-3|TRBV24-1
CATSDYGVTNTDTQYF
TGTGCCACCAGTGATTACGGGGTTACCAACACAGATACGCAGTATTTT
>TRBD1|few|TRBJ1-2|TRBV4-1
CASSQERRTGRDYGYTF
TGCGCCAGCAGCCAAGAACGGAGGACAGGGAGGGACTATGGCTACACCTTC
>TRBD1|few|TRBJ1-2|TRBV6-5
CASSSLGQVNYGYTF
TGTGCCAGCAGTTCTCTTGGACAGGTTAACTATGGCTACACCTTC
>NA|NA|TRBJ1-2|TRBV5-1
CASSVAQEHGYTF
TGCGCCAGCAGCGTGGCCCAGGAACATGGCTACACCTTC
>NA|once|TRBJ2-7|TRBV7-2
CASSSRVVQYF
TGTGCCAGCAGCTCACGGGTGGTGCAGTACTTC
>TRBD1|few|TRBJ1-2|TRBV20-1
CSALDRGDGYTF
TGCAGTGCTCTGGACAGGGGGGATGGCTACACCTTC
>TRBD2|NA|TRBJ2-1|TRBV4-1
CASSQVLDRLAMEQFF
TGCGCCAGCAGCCAAGTTCTGGATAGACTAGCAATGGAGCAGTTCTTC
>NA|once|TRBJ2-1|TRBV24-1
CATSENGQLNEQFF
TGTGCCACCAGTGAAAATGGACAGCTCAATGAGCAGTTCTTC
>NA|NA|TRBJ1-1|TRBV29-1
CSVVYRGWRTEAFF
TGCAGCGTTGTTTATAGGGGTTGGAGAACTGAAGCTTTCTTT
>NA|NA|TRBJ2-1|TRBV18
CASSPQQGGNEQFF
TGTGCCAGCTCACCCCAACAGGGAGGGAATGAGCAGTTCTTC
>NA|many|TRBJ2-4|TRBV29-1
CSVAGAPSNIQYF
TGCAGCGTTGCTGGGGCCCCGAGTAACATTCAGTACTTC
>NA|NA|TRBJ2-5|TRBV5-1
CASSPGLIGQETQYF
TGCGCCAGCAGCCCTGGACTAATCGGCCAAGAGACCCAGTACTTC
>NA|NA|TRBJ2-1|TRBV5-1
CASSLETAHNEQFF
TGCGCCAGCAGCTTGGAGACAGCTCACAATGAGCAGTTCTTC
>NA|few|TRBJ2-3|TRBV29-1
CSVLQGDTQYF
TGCAGCGTTTTACAGGGAGATACGCAGTATTTT
>NA|NA|TRBJ2-7|TRBV5-5
CASIKGGEQYF
TGTGCCAGCATCAAGGGGGGAGAGCAGTACTTC
>NA|NA|TRBJ2-6|TRBV5-1
CASSLDGTGVFSGANVLTF
TGCGCCAGCAGCTTGGATGGTACTGGGGTCTTCTCTGGGGCCAACGTCCTGACTTTC
>TRBD2|NA|TRBJ2-3|TRBV5-1
CASSFGGSPTDTQYF
TGCGCCAGCAGCTTTGGCGGGAGTCCCACAGATACGCAGTATTTT
>NA|many|TRBJ2-7|TRBV6-2/TRBV6-3
CASSVNYEQYF
TGTGCCAGCAGCGTCAACTACGAGCAGTACTTC
>TRBD2|NA|TRBJ2-5|TRBV5-1
CASSLPQGGETQYF
TGCGCCAGCAGCTTGCCGCAGGGAGGGGAGACCCAGTACTTC